This T cell receptor beta chain was recorded in a study of blood T cell repertoires in COVID-19. This CDR3 is 14 amino acids long. Germline lookup yields CDR1 LNHDA and CDR2 SQIVND (reference sequence). Patients at the Seattle site were enrolled during active infection and followed longitudinally. As processed by the authors: Amplification of reference gene primers provided the estimated nucleated cell counts. Using immunoSEQ multiplex PCR, the repertoire was profiled, and TCRdb retains in-frame clones only, with some absent. V, J and clone size reflect that table, while D and trimming were determined from the DNA. The table has 250,000 to 350,000 clones, approximately 92% seen once. This clone was recorded once. One end of the junction is discordant with germline, which a read error may explain.

This clonotype was sampled from a young woman with COVID-19, enrolled during active disease. V is TRBV19 and J is TRBJ1-1, with TRBD1 matching 7 bases. Sequences were obtained from peripheral blood. In DNA, the CDR3 is TGTGCCACTAGTTTCGACAGGGAGAACACTGAAGCTTTCTTT. Translated, it gives CATSFDRENTEAFF.